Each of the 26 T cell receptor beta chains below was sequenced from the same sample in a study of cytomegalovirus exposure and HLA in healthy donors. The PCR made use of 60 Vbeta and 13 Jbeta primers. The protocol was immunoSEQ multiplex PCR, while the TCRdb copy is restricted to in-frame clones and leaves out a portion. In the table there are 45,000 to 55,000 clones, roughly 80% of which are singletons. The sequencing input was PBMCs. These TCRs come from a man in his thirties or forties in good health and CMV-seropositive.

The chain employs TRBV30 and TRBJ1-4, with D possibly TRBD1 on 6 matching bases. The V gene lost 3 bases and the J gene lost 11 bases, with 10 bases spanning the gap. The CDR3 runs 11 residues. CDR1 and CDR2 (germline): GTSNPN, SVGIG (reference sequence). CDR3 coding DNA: TGTGCCTGGAGAACCACAGGGAAACTGTTTTTT. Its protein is CAWRTTGKLFF.

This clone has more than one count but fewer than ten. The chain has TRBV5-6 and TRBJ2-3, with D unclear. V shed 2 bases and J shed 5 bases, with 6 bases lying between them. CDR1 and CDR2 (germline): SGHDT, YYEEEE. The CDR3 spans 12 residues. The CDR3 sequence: CASSFLEDTQYF. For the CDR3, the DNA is TGTGCCAGCAGCTTTTTAGAAGATACGCAGTATTTT.

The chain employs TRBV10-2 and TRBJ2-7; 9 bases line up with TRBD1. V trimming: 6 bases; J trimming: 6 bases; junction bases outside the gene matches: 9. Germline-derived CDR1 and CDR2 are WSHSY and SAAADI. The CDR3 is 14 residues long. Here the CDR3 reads CASRDRGDLGEQYF. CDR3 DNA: TGCGCCAGCAGGGACAGGGGCGATCTGGGCGAGCAGTACTTC.

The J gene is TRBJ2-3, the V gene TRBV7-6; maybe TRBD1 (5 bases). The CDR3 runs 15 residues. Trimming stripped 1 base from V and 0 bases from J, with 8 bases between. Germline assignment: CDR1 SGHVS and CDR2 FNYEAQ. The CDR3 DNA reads TGTGCCAGCAGCTTAGGACAGCCTAGCACAGATACGCAGTATTTT. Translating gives CASSLGQPSTDTQYF.

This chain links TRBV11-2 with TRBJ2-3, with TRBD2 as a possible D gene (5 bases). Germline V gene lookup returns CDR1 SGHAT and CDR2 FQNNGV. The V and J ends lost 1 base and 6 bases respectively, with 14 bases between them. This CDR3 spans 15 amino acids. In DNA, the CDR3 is TGTGCCAGCAGCTTAGGAGGGCGCGACTCGGATACGCAGTATTTT. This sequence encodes CASSLGGRDSDTQYF. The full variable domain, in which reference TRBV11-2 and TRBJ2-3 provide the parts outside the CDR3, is EAGVAQSPRYKIIEKRQSVAFWCNPISGHATLYWYQQILGQGPKLLIQFQNNGVVDDSQLPKDRFSAERLKGVDSTLKIQPAKLEDSAVYLCASSLGGRDSDTQYFGPGTRLTVL.

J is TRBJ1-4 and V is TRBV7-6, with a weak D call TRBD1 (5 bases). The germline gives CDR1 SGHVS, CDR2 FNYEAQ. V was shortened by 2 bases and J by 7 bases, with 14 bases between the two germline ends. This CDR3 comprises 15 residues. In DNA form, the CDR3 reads TGTGCCAGCAGCTTAATCAGGGAAGGGTTTGAAAAACTGTTTTTT. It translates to CASSLIREGFEKLFF.

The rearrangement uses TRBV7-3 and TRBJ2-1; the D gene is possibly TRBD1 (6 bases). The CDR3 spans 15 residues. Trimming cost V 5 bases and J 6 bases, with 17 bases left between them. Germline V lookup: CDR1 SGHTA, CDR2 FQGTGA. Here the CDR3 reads CASSIKPGQPNEQFF. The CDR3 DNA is TGTGCCAGCAGCATAAAGCCCGGACAGCCCAATGAGCAGTTCTTC.

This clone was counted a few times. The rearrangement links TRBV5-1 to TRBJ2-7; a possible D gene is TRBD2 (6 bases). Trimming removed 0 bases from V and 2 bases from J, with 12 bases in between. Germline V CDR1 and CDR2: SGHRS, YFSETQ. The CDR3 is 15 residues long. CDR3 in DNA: TGCGCCAGCAGCTTGGAAGGCGGGAAGACCTACGAGCAGTACTTC. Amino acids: CASSLEGGKTYEQYF.

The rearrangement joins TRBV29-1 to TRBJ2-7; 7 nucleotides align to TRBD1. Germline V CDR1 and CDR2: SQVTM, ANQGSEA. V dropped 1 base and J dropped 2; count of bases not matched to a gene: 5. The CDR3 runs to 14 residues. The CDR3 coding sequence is TGCAGCGTTGAAGGTGCGACAGGGACCTACGAGCAGTACTTC. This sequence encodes CSVEGATGTYEQYF.

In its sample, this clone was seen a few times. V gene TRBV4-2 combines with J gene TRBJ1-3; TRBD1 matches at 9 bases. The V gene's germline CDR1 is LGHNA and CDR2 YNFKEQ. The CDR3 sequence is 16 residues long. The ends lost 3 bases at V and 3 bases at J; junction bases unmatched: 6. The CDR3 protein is CASSHPGTGIGNTIYF. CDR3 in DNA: TGTGCCAGCAGCCATCCCGGGACAGGGATTGGAAACACCATATATTTT.

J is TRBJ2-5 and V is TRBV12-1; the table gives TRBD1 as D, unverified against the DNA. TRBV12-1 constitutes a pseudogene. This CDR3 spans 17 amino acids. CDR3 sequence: CASSFSLQQVLQETQYF. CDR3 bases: TGTGCCAGCAGCTTCAGCCTACAACAGGTTCTCCAAGAGACCCAGTACTTC.

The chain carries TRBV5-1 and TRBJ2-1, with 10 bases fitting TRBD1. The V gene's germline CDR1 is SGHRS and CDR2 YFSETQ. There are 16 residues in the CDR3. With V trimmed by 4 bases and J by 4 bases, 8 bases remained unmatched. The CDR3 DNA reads TGCGCCAGCAGCATGAACCGGGACAGGGGTTACAATGAGCAGTTCTTC. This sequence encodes CASSMNRDRGYNEQFF.

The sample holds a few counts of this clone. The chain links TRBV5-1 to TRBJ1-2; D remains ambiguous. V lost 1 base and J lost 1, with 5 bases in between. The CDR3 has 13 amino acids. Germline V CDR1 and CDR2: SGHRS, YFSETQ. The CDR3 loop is CASSLSDNYGYTF. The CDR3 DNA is TGCGCCAGCAGCTTGTCAGATAACTATGGCTACACCTTC. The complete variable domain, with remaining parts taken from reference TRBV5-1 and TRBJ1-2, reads KAGVTQTPRYLIKTRGQQVTLSCSPISGHRSVSWYQQTPGQGLQFLFEYFSETQRNKGNFPGRFSGRQFSNSRSEMNVSTLELGDSALYLCASSLSDNYGYTFGSGTRLTVV.

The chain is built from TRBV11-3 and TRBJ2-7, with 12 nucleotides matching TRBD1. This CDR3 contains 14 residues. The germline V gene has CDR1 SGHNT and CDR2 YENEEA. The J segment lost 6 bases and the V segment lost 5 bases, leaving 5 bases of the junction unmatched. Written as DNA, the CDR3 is TGTGCCAGCAGCCTCGGGACAGGGGGCTCCGAGCAGTACTTC. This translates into CASSLGTGGSEQYF. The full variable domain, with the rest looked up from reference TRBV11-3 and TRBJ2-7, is EAGVVQSPRYKIIEKKQPVAFWCNPISGHNTLYWYLQNLGQGPELLIRYENEEAVDDSQLPKDRFSAERLKGVDSTLKIQPAELGDSAVYLCASSLGTGGSEQYFGPGTRLTVT.

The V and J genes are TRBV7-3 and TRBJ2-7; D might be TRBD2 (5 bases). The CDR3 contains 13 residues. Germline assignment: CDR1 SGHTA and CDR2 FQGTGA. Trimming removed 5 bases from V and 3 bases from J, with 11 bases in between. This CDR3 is CASSQAVGYEQYF. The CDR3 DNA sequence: TGTGCCAGCAGCCAAGCGGTCGGCTACGAGCAGTACTTC.

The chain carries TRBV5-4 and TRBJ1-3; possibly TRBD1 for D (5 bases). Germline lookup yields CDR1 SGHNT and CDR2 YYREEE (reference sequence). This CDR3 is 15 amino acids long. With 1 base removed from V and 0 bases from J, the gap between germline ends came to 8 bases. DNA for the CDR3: TGTGCCAGCAGCTTGTCCAGGGCCTCTGGAAACACCATATATTTT. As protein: CASSLSRASGNTIYF.

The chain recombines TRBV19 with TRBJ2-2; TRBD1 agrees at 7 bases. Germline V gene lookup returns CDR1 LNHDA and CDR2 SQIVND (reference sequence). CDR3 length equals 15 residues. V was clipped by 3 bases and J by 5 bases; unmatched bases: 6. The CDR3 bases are TGTGCCAGTAGTATCCAGACAGGGCGAACCGGGGAGCTGTTTTTT. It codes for CASSIQTGRTGELFF.

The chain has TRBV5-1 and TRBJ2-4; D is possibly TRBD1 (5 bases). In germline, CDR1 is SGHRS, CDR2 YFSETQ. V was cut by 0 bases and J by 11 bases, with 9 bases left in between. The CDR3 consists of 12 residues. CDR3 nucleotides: TGCGCCAGCAGCTTGGCCGAAGGGGTTCAGTACTTC. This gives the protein CASSLAEGVQYF.

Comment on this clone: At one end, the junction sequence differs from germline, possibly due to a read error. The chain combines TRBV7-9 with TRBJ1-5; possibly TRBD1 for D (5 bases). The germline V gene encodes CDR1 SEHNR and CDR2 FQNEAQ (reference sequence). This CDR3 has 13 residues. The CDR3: CSSSPLGAQPQHF. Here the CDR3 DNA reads TGTTCCAGCAGCCCCTTAGGGGCACAGCCCCAGCATTTT.

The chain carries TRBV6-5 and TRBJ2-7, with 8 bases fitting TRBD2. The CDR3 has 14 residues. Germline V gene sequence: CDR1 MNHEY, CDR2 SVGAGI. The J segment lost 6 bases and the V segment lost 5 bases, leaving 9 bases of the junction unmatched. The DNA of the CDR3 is TGTGCCAGCAGTGACGGGGTTAGCGGGGCCGAGCAGTACTTC. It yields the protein CASSDGVSGAEQYF.

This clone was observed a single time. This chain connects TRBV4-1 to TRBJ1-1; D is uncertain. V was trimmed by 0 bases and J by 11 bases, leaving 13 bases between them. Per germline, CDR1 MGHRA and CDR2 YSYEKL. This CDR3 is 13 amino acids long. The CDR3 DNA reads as TGCGCCAGCAGCCAAGATCGGATCAGCGAGGCTTTCTTT. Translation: CASSQDRISEAFF.

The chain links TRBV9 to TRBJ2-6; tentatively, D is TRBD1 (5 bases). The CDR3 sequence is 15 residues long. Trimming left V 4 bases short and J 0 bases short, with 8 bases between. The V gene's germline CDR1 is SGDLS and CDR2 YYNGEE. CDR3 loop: CASSLRGSGANVLTF. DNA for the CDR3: TGTGCCAGCAGCTTAAGGGGCTCTGGGGCCAACGTCCTGACTTTC. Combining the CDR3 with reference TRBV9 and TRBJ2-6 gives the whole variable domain DSGVTQTPKHLITATGQRVTLRCSPRSGDLSVYWYQQSLDQGLQFLIQYYNGEERAKGNILERFSAQQFPDLHSELNLSSLELGDSALYFCASSLRGSGANVLTFGAGSRLTVL.

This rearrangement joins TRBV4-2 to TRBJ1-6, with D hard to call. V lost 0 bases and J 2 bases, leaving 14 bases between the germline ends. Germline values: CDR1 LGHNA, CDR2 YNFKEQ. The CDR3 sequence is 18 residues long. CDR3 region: CASSQDRDTSTYNSPLHF. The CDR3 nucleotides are TGTGCCAGCAGCCAAGACCGAGACACGAGCACCTATAATTCACCCCTCCACTTT.

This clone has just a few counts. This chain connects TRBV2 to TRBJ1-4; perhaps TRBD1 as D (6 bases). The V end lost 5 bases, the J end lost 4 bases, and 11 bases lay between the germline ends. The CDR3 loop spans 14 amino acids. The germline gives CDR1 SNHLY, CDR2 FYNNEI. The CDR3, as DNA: TGTGCCAGCAGTCGCACAGGGAATAATGAAAAACTGTTTTTT. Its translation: CASSRTGNNEKLFF.

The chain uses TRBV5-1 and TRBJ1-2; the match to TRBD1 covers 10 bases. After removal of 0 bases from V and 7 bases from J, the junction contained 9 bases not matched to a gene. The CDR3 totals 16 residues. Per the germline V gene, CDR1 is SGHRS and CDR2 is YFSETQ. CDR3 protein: CASSLATGGAQSGYTF. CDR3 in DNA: TGCGCCAGCAGCTTGGCGACAGGGGGCGCGCAGAGTGGCTACACCTTC.

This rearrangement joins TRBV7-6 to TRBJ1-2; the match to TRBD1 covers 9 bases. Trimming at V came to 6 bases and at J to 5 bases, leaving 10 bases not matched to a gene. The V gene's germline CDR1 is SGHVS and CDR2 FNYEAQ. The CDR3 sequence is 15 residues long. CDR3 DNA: TGTGCCAGCAGTTCAGCGGGACAGGGAGGATATGGCTACACCTTC. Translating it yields CASSSAGQGGYGYTF.